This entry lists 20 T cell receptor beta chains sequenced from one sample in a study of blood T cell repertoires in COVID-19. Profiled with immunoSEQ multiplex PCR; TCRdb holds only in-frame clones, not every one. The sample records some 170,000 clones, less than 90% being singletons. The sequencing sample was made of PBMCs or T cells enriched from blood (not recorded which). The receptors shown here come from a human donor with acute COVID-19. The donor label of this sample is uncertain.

CDR3 DNA: TGTGCCAGCAAGGACAGGGAACGGGGCTATGGCTACACCTTC. Protein product: CASKDRERGYGYTF. The gene calls are TRBV2 and TRBJ1-2; TRBD1 aligns across 8 bases. The CDR3 is 14 amino acids. Looked up from germline, CDR1 is SNHLY and CDR2 is FYNNEI. Trimming cost V 7 bases and J 4 bases; bases outside gene matches: 8. The variable domain in full, with the rest retrieved from reference TRBV2 and TRBJ1-2, is EPEVTQTPSHQVTQMGQEVILRCVPISNHLYFYWYRQILGQKVEFLVSFYNNEISEKSEIFDDQFSVERPDGSNFTLKIRSTKLEDSAMYFCASKDRERGYGYTFGSGTRLTVV.

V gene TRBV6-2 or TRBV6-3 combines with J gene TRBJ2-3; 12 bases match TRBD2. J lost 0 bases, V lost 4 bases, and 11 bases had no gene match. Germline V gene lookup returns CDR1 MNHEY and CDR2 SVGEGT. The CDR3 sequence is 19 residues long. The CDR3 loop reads CASSSNRLAGVPSTDTQYF. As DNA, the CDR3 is TGTGCCAGCAGTTCCAATCGACTAGCGGGGGTACCTAGCACAGATACGCAGTATTTT.

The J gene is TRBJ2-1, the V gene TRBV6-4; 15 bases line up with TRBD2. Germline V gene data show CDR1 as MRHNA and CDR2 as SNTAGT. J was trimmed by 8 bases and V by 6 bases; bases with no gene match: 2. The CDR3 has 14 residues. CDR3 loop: CASRGLAGGHEQFF. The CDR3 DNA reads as TGTGCCAGCAGAGGACTAGCGGGGGGGCATGAGCAGTTCTTC.

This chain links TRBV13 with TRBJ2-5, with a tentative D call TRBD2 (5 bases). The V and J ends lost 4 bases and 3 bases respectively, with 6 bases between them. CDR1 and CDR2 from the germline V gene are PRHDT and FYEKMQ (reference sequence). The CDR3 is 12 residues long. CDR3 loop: CASSSGEETQYF. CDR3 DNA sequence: TGTGCCAGCAGCTCCGGGGAAGAGACCCAGTACTTC.

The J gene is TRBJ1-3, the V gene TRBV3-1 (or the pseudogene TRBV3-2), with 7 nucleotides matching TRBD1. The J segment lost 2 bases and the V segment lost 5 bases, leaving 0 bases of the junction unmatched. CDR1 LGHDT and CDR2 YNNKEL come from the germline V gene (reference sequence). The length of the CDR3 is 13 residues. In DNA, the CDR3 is TGTGCCAGCAGCGGGACAGCTGGAAACACCATATATTTT. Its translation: CASSGTAGNTIYF.

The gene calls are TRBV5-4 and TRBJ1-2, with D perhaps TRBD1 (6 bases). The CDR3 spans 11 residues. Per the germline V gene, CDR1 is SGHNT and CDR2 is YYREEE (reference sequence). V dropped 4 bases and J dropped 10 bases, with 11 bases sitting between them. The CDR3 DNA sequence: TGTGCCAGCAGCAGGGGGATCGACTACACCTTC. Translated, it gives CASSRGIDYTF. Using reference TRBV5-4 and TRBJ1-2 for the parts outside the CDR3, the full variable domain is ETGVTQSPTHLIKTRGQQVTLRCSSQSGHNTVSWYQQALGQGPQFIFQYYREEENGRGNFPPRFSGLQFPNYSSELNVNALELDDSALYLCASSRGIDYTFGSGTRLTVV.

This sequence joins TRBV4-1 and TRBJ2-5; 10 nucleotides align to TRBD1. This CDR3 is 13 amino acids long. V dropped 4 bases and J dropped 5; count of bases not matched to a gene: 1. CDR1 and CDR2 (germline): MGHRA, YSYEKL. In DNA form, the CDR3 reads TGCGCCAGCAGCCTGACAGGGGGCGAGACCCAGTACTTC. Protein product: CASSLTGGETQYF.

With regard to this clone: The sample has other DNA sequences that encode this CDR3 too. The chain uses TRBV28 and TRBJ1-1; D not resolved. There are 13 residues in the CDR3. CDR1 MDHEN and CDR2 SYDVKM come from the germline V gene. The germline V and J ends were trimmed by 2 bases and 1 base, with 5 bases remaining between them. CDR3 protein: CASSLGRNTEAFF. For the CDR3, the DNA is TGTGCCAGCAGTTTAGGCAGGAACACTGAAGCTTTCTTT.

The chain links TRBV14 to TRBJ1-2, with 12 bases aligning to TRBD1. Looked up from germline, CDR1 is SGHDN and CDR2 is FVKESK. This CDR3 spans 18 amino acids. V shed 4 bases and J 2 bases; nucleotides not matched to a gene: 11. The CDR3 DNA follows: TGTGCCAGCAGCCGTCACGCGGGACAGGGGGCGACCAACTATGGCTACACCTTC. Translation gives CASSRHAGQGATNYGYTF.

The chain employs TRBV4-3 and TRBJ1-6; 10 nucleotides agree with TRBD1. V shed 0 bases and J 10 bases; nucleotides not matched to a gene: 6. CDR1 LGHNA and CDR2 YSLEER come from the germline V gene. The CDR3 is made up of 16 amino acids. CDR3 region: CASSQDPSTGGSPLHF. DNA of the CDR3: TGCGCCAGCAGCCAAGATCCTTCGACAGGGGGCTCACCCCTCCACTTT.

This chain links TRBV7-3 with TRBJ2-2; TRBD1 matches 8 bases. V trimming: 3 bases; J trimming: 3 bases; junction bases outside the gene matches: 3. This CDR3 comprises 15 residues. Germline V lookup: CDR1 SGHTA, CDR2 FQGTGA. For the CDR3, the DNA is TGTGCCAGCAGCTTGGGACAGGTTGACACCGGGGAGCTGTTTTTT. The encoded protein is CASSLGQVDTGELFF.

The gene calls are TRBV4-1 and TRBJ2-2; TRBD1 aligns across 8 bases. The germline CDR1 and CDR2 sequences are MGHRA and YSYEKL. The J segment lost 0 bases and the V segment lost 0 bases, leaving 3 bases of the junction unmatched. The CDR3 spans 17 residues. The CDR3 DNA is TGCGCCAGCAGCCAAGACCCGGGACAGGCGAACACCGGGGAGCTGTTTTTT. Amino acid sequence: CASSQDPGQANTGELFF.

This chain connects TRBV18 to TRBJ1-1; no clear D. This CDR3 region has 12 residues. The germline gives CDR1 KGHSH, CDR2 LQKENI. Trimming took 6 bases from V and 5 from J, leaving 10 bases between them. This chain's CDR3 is CASSQTATEAFF. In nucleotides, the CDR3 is TGTGCCAGCTCGCAAACAGCAACTGAAGCTTTCTTT.

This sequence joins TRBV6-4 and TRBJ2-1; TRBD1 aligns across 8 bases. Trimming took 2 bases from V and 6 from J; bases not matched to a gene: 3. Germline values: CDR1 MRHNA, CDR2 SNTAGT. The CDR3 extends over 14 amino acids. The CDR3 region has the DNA TGTGCCAGCAGTGACGGACAGGGTTTCAATGAGCAGTTCTTC. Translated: CASSDGQGFNEQFF.

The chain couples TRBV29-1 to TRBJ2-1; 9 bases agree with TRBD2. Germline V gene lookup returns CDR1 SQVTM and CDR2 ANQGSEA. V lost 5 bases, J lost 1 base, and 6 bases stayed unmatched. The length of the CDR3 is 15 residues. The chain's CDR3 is CSVTLAGRSYNEQFF. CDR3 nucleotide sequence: TGCAGCGTTACTCTAGCGGGGCGGTCCTACAATGAGCAGTTCTTC.

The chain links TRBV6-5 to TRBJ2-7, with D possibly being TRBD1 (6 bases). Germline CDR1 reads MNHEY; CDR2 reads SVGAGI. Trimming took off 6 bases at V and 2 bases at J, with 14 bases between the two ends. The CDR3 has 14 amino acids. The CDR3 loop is CASSTGTSTYEQYF. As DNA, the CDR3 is TGTGCCAGCAGCACCGGGACATCAACCTACGAGCAGTACTTC.

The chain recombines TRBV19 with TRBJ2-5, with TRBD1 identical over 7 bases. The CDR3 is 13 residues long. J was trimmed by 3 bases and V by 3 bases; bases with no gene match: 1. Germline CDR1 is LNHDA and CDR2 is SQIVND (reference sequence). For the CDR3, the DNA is TGTGCCAGTAGTATCGGACAGGAAGAGACCCAGTACTTC. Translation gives CASSIGQEETQYF.

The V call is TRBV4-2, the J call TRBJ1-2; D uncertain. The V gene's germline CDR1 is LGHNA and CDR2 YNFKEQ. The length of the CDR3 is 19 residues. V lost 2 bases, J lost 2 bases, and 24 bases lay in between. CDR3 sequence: CASSQSTGVIVPQNYGYTF. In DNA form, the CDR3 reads TGTGCCAGCAGCCAATCCACCGGGGTAATTGTCCCCCAGAACTATGGCTACACCTTC.

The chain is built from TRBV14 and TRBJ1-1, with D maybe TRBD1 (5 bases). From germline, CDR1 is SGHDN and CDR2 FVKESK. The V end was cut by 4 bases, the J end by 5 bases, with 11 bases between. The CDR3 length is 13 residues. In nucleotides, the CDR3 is TGTGCCAGCAGCCCGCTAGGGGAAACTGAAGCTTTCTTT. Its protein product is CASSPLGETEAFF. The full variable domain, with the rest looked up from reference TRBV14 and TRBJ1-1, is EAGVTQFPSHSVIEKGQTVTLRCDPISGHDNLYWYRRVMGKEIKFLLHFVKESKQDESGMPNNRFLAERTGGTYSTLKVQPAELEDSGVYFCASSPLGETEAFFGQGTRLTVV.

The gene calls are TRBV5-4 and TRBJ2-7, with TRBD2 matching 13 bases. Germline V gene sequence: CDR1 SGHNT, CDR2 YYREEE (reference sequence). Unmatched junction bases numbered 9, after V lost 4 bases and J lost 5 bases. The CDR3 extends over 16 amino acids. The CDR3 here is CASSPGTSGVADEQYF. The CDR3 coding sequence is TGTGCCAGCAGCCCCGGGACTAGCGGGGTCGCGGACGAGCAGTACTTC.